This is a list of T cell receptor beta chains from one sample in a study of long-term antiretroviral therapy in people with HIV. Profiling relied on immunoSEQ multiplex PCR, and the TCRdb table lists in-frame clones only, not all of them. Of under 30,000 clones listed, about 88% are singletons. The material sequenced was unsorted PBMCs, taken 1.9 years after starting antiretroviral therapy. Receptors were obtained from a woman aged 25 to 39 with HIV. CDR3s include the opening cysteine and the closing phenylalanine or tryptophan. A D gene is named only where the DNA matches it firmly. Size is omitted from some rows. Given values are once, few, many or a class for expanded clones.

TGTGCCAGCAGCTCGGGAGGAGCGGGGGATTCTTATACGCAGTATTTT,CASSSGGAGDSYTQYF,TRBD2,TRBJ2-3,TRBV6-6,.
TGTGCCAGCAGCCCGGCCGGGGAGAGCACTGAAGCTTTCTTT,CASSPAGESTEAFF,.,TRBJ1-1,TRBV6-1,.
TGCGCCAGCGCTAAGGGCACAGGGTCCAATTCACCCCTCCACTTT,CASAKGTGSNSPLHF,.,TRBJ1-6,TRBV5-1,few
TGCGCCAGCAGCTTAGCCGGCCGTGGCTACACCTTC,CASSLAGRGYTF,.,TRBJ1-2,TRBV5-1,.
TGTGCCAGCAGCGTAGGTCCTAGCGGGGAACTAGATACGCAGTATTTT,CASSVGPSGELDTQYF,TRBD2,TRBJ2-3,TRBV9,.
TGTGCCATCAGTTTAGGATTTTGGCAAGAGACCCAGTACTTC,CAISLGFWQETQYF,.,TRBJ2-5,TRBV10-3,.
TGTGCCTTAGGGGGGTCTAACTATGGCTACACCTTC,CALGGSNYGYTF,.,TRBJ1-2,TRBV30,.
TGTGCCAGCAGTCGTTTAGCGGGGGGCCTCTCCGAGCAGTACTTC,CASSRLAGGLSEQYF,TRBD2,TRBJ2-7,TRBV6-6,.
TGTGCCAGCAGTGAAGTAGTGCCGTCTGACAATCAGCCCCAGCATTTT,CASSEVVPSDNQPQHF,.,TRBJ1-5,TRBV2,once
TGCGCCAGCAGCCAAGGCTACACCGGGGAGCTGTTTTTT,CASSQGYTGELFF,.,TRBJ2-2,TRBV4-1,.
TGTGCCAGCAGTTTGAACGGGGGGGCTGCTGGGGCCAACGTCCTGACTTTC,CASSLNGGAAGANVLTF,TRBD2,TRBJ2-6,TRBV27,.
TGCAGCGTCGGCCGGGACGGTTCTAACTATGGCTACACCTTC,CSVGRDGSNYGYTF,.,TRBJ1-2,TRBV29-1,.
TGTGCCAGCAGTCCCACAGGGGGCCCCTACGAGCAGTACTTC,CASSPTGGPYEQYF,TRBD1,TRBJ2-7,TRBV27,.
TGCGCCAGCAGTACGATGGAGCCCGGGGAGCTGTTTTTT,CASSTMEPGELFF,.,TRBJ2-2,TRBV5-1,.
TGTGCCAGCAGCTTATCCCCACAGCTAACCGGGGAGCTGTTTTTT,CASSLSPQLTGELFF,.,TRBJ2-2,TRBV7-9,.
TGTGCCAGCAGTTTCCGTACAGGGGTAGGCTATGGCTACACCTTC,CASSFRTGVGYGYTF,TRBD1,TRBJ1-2,TRBV27,.
TGTGCCAGCAGCTTGGGTTTCAGGGGATACACTGAAGCTTTCTTT,CASSLGFRGYTEAFF,.,TRBJ1-1,TRBV5-6,once
TGTGCCAGCAGAACCGGCGGGAAGGGCTACACCTTC,CASRTGGKGYTF,.,TRBJ1-2,TRBV27,.
TGCAGCGTTTCTCGGACAGATGGGGGCTACACCTTC,CSVSRTDGGYTF,.,TRBJ1-2,TRBV29-1,.
TGTGCCAGCAGCCCACGGACAGGGGCGGCGGACGAGCAGTACTTC,CASSPRTGAADEQYF,TRBD1,TRBJ2-7,TRBV9,.
TGTGCCAGCAGGCAGGGCATTGCTAATGAAAAACTGTTTTTT,CASRQGIANEKLFF,.,TRBJ1-4,TRBV6-5,.
TGTGCCAGCAGCAACCAGGGGTCACAGGTCCCCTTGTATGGCTACACCTTC,CASSNQGSQVPLYGYTF,.,TRBJ1-2,TRBV27,.
TGCGCCAGCGGTTTCCGCGGGGGCCGTCGAGATACGCAGTATTTT,CASGFRGGRRDTQYF,.,TRBJ2-3,TRBV5-1,.
TGTGCCAGCAGCCTACGACAGGAGCTATATGGCTACACCTTC,CASSLRQELYGYTF,.,TRBJ1-2,TRBV6-5,.
TGCGCCAGCCGGGTTGGAAGAAGCGGGGAGACCCAGTACTTC,CASRVGRSGETQYF,.,TRBJ2-5,TRBV5-1,.
TGTGCCAGCAGCTCAATAGGGACTGAAGCTTTCTTT,CASSSIGTEAFF,.,TRBJ1-1,TRBV5-6,.
TGTGCCAGCAGTAGGACAGTGAACACTGAAGCTTTCTTT,CASSRTVNTEAFF,.,TRBJ1-1,TRBV6-5,once
TGTGCCAGCAGTGCCCTACAGGGGGCGTTGGCAGATACGCAGTATTTT,CASSALQGALADTQYF,TRBD1,TRBJ2-3,TRBV25-1,.
TGTGCCAGCAGCCCTAGCGGCTCCTACAATGAGCAGTTCTTC,CASSPSGSYNEQFF,TRBD2,TRBJ2-1,TRBV14,.
TGTGCCTGGATGGTATCCGGACAGGTTAACTATGGCTACACCTTC,CAWMVSGQVNYGYTF,TRBD1,TRBJ1-2,TRBV30,.
TGCGCCAGCAGCTTCACAGGGCCACTTGAAGCTTTCTTT,CASSFTGPLEAFF,.,TRBJ1-1,TRBV5-1,.